A selection of T cell receptor beta chains follows, all from one sample in a study of T-cell memory formation after mild COVID-19. TCRdb re-analysed the 5' RACE reads in MiXCR, keeping a single row per CDR3 protein. The sample includes about 350,000 distinct CDR3 sequences, about an eighth seen only once; the top ten take 20% to 25%. Source material: PBMCs or a T cell subset sorted from them (not recorded which). These receptors came from a man younger than 35 who had mild COVID-19 (a few samples of this study predate the infection). Cell type and time point are not known. Each CDR3 is given with its conserved first and last residue. The order of the fields is V gene, D gene, clone size, J gene, CDR3 DNA, CDR3 protein. A D gene is named only where the DNA matches it firmly. Clone sizes are given selectively: once, few, many, or a class where the clone is expanded.

TRBV2	TRBD1	.	TRBJ1-2	TGTGCCAGACCGGGACAGGGGGCAGATGGCTACACCTTC	CARPGQGADGYTF
TRBV7-6	.	few	TRBJ1-1	TGTGCCAGCAGCCTGGCTGGACGGAGTGAAGCTTTCTTT	CASSLAGRSEAFF
TRBV30	TRBD1	few	TRBJ1-2	TGTGCCTGGAGTCCGGGACAGCGTGGCTACACCTTC	CAWSPGQRGYTF
TRBV4-1	.	few	TRBJ2-5	TGCGCCAGCAGCCAAGATGAGAGAGGAGAGACCCAGTACTTC	CASSQDERGETQYF
TRBV20-1	.	.	TRBJ1-5	TGCAGTACCTGGGGGGGGAGGTTCGATCAGCCCCAGCATTTT	CSTWGGRFDQPQHF
TRBV7-2	.	many	TRBJ2-7	TGTGCCAGCAGCTTAGATTGGGGTGGCGAGCAGTACTTC	CASSLDWGGEQYF
TRBV9	TRBD1	.	TRBJ1-1	TGTGCCAGCAGCGCGGACAGGGACTTCTCTGAAGCTTTCTTT	CASSADRDFSEAFF
TRBV10-3	.	.	TRBJ2-5	TGTGGGATCAGTGGGGATCAAGAGACCCAGTACTTC	CGISGDQETQYF
TRBV29-1	.	few	TRBJ2-7	TGCAGCGTTCGATCAGGGGAGACCTACGAGCAGTACTTC	CSVRSGETYEQYF
TRBV9	TRBD2	.	TRBJ2-1	TGTGCCAGCAGCCCAGGCGCGGGGGGCCAATACAATGAGCAGTTCTTC	CASSPGAGGQYNEQFF
TRBV27	TRBD1	.	TRBJ2-5	TGTGCCAGCAGTTCCGAGACAGGGGCGCAAGAGACCCAGTACTTC	CASSSETGAQETQYF
TRBV6-5	TRBD1	few	TRBJ2-1	TGTGCCAGCAGCCGACAGGGGGCGGTTGGGAATGAGCAGTTCTTC	CASSRQGAVGNEQFF
TRBV6-1	TRBD1	.	TRBJ2-2	TGTGCCAGCAGTATTGGACAGGGGCACGGCGGGGAGCTGTTTTTT	CASSIGQGHGGELFF
TRBV10-3	.	.	TRBJ2-5	TGTGCCATCAGTGAGCCGGGACACCTAACAGAGACCCAGTACTTC	CAISEPGHLTETQYF
TRBV4-2	.	few	TRBJ2-7	TGTGCCAGCAGCCAACCCGGACGGAACTACGAGCAGTACTTC	CASSQPGRNYEQYF
TRBV6-2/TRBV6-3	.	.	TRBJ1-1	TGTGCCAGCAGTTACGCGGCTAGTCTGGCTTTCTTT	CASSYAASLAFF
TRBV12-3/TRBV12-4	.	.	TRBJ1-5	TGTGCCAGCAGTGATACGCGGAATCAGCCCCAGCATTTT	CASSDTRNQPQHF
TRBV15	TRBD1	few	TRBJ2-7	TGTGCCACCAGCAGAGAGGGACAGGGCGCGTACGAGCAGTACTTC	CATSREGQGAYEQYF
TRBV2	TRBD2	.	TRBJ2-1	TGTGCCACCGCGGGGACTAGCGGCAACAATGAGCAGTTCTTC	CATAGTSGNNEQFF
TRBV27	TRBD2	few	TRBJ2-7	TGTGCCAGCAGTTACGGACTAGCGGGAGGGTACGAGCAGTACTTC	CASSYGLAGGYEQYF
TRBV12-5	TRBD1	.	TRBJ1-2	TGTGCTAGTGGTTTGGTAGCCGGACAGGGGGCGGTAGGCTACACCTTC	CASGLVAGQGAVGYTF
TRBV18	.	many	TRBJ2-2	TGTGCCAGCTCAACCCGGACAGCGAACACCGGGGAGCTGTTTTTT	CASSTRTANTGELFF
TRBV5-5	TRBD1	many	TRBJ1-1	TGTGCCAGCAGCTTGTCAAGCGGGCAGGGGGCCCTGGGAGCTTTCTTT	CASSLSSGQGALGAFF
TRBV7-8	TRBD1	few	TRBJ2-7	TGTGCCAGCAGGCGGACAGGCTATAGAAGCTCCTACGAGCAGTACTTC	CASRRTGYRSSYEQYF
TRBV24-1	.	.	TRBJ1-2	TGTGCCACCAGTGAGGGGGACACGGCGTCAGGCTACACCTTC	CATSEGDTASGYTF
TRBV5-1	.	many	TRBJ2-2	TGCGCCAGCAGGAATGAGAGGGTCCGTACGAACACCGGGGAGCTGTTTTTT	CASRNERVRTNTGELFF
TRBV18	TRBD1	many	TRBJ2-2	TGTGCCAGCTCACCACCGACAGGGACCAGGGAGCTGTTTTTT	CASSPPTGTRELFF
TRBV6-5	TRBD1	.	TRBJ2-5	TGTGCCAGCAGTTACCGGGACAGGGGGCATACCCAGTACTTC	CASSYRDRGHTQYF
TRBV4-1	.	.	TRBJ2-1	TGCGCCAGCAGCCCGTGGGACGACACCAATGAGCAGTTCTTC	CASSPWDDTNEQFF
TRBV7-9	TRBD2	few	TRBJ2-5	TGTGCCCTCGGGGGGTACCAAGAGACCCAGTACTTC	CALGGYQETQYF
TRBV20-1	TRBD1	.	TRBJ1-2	TGCAGTGCTAGAGGCGGGGGACAGGGCTTTGGCTACACCTTC	CSARGGGQGFGYTF
TRBV12-5	TRBD1	.	TRBJ1-2	TGTGCTAGTGGATCCGGGACAGGGTGGGGCTACACCTTC	CASGSGTGWGYTF